A few counts support the clone carrying this T cell receptor (beta chain). Its matching antigen is unknown. The CDR3 is made up of 15 amino acids. Germline CDR1 reads MDHEN; CDR2 reads SYDVKM. J gave up 5 bases and V 3 bases, and 3 bases lay outside the gene matches. This entry belongs to a study of CD8 T cells in ankylosing spondylitis. The study's findings and limits: Ankylosing spondylitis blood appeared to carry a characteristic TCR beta motif of eight or nine highly homologous variants. From matched ankylosing spondylitis synovial fluid, disease-linked clones were reportedly recovered at significantly enriched levels. Earlier authors reported some of these motif variants in reactive arthritis synovial fluid and blood.

Using its own MiXCR run on the 5' RACE reads, TCRdb lists one record per CDR3 protein. The sample contains roughly 260,000 distinct CDR3 sequences, 15% to 20% of which appear only once. The sequenced sample consisted of blood, either unsorted or a sorted T cell fraction (not recorded which). The rearrangement links TRBV28 to TRBJ2-2; 10 nucleotides match TRBD1. The TCR sequence derives from a male donor with ankylosing spondylitis or in good health (not recorded which). The CDR3 DNA reads TGTGCCAGCAGTTTCCGGGACAGGGGAACCGGGGAGCTGTTTTTT. Translation gives CASSFRDRGTGELFF.